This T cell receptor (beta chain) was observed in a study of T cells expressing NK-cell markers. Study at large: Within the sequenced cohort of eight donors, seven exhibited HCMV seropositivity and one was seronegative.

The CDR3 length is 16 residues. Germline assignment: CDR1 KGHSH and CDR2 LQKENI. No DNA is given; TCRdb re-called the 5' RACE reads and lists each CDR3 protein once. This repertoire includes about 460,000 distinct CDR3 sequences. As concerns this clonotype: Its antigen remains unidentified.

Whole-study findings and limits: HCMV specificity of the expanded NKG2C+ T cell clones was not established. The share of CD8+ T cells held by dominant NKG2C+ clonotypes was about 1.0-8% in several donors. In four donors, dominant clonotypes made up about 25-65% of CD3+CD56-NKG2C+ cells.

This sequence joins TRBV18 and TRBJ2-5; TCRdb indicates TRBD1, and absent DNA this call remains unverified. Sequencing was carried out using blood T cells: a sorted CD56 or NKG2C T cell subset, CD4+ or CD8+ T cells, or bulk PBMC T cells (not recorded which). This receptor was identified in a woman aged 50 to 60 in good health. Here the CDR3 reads CASSPKLAGGAETQYF.